This TCR beta chain was obtained from a study of cytotoxic CD8 clonotypes in ibrutinib-treated CLL. In regard to this clone: The junction shows a germline mismatch at one end, possibly a read error.

The CDR3 covers 15 residues. Germline V CDR1 and CDR2: MNHEY, SMNVEV (reference sequence). Some clones are missing from TCRdb's copy, which holds only in-frame ones; the method was immunoSEQ multiplex PCR. The sample lists tens of thousands of clones; nearly 70% were seen once. The material was PBMCs, obtained at disease progression, from a patient treated with ibrutinib. The TCR comes from a human donor with chronic lymphocytic leukemia. The chain uses TRBV27 and TRBJ1-2; D is ambiguous. The DNA of the CDR3 is TGTGCCAGCAGTCCCTCTATTCCCAATAACGATGGCTACACCTTC. Amino acid sequence: CASSPSIPNNDGYTF.